Listed here are 9 T cell receptor beta chains from one sample, sequenced in a study of shared clonotypes between healthy human individuals. Profiling relied on immunoSEQ multiplex PCR, and the TCRdb table lists in-frame clones only, not all of them. The sample lists about 520,000 clones, roughly 80% occurring once. Sequenced material: PBMCs. These TCRs come from a woman aged 40 to 50 in good health. Some clones in this sample may be carry-over from other donors' samples.

This rearrangement joins TRBV7-9 to TRBJ2-6; D gene uncertain. Trimming shortened V by 5 bases and J by 0 bases, and 8 bases separated the two germline ends. The CDR3 totals 15 residues. Germline V gene data show CDR1 as SEHNR and CDR2 as FQNEAQ (reference sequence). The CDR3 reads CASSQDTSGANVLTF. The DNA for the CDR3 is TGTGCCAGCAGCCAGGATACCTCTGGGGCCAACGTCCTGACTTTC.

In this sample, this clone turned up once. The gene calls are TRBV11-1 and TRBJ2-2; 8 bases line up with TRBD2. The CDR3 has 14 residues. The V gene end was trimmed by 2 bases and the J gene end by 9 bases; junction bases not matched to a gene: 5. CDR1 SGHAT and CDR2 FQDESV come from the germline V gene (reference sequence). The CDR3 is CASSLMPSGRELFF. The DNA of the CDR3 is TGTGCCAGCAGCTTAATGCCTAGCGGGCGGGAGCTGTTTTTT.

This clone was counted at least ten times. The J gene is TRBJ1-3, the V gene TRBV11-2, with D possibly being TRBD1 (5 bases). The CDR3 contains 14 residues. CDR1 and CDR2 from the germline V gene are SGHAT and FQNNGV. Deletions cut 4 bases from V and 7 bases from J, with 14 bases between. The CDR3 is CASSSMSRANTIYF. As DNA, the CDR3 is TGTGCCAGCAGCTCTATGTCCAGGGCGAACACCATATATTTT.

This chain connects TRBV5-6 to TRBJ2-3, with D tentatively TRBD2 (5 bases). The CDR3 loop spans 15 amino acids. CDR1 and CDR2 (germline): SGHDT, YYEEEE. Trimming stripped 6 bases from V and 0 bases from J, with 14 bases between. CDR3 amino acids: CASTPGLASTDTQYF. The DNA of the CDR3 is TGTGCCAGCACCCCGGGGTTAGCTAGCACAGATACGCAGTATTTT.

The chain's CDR3 is CASSSRDRETNEQFF. For the CDR3, the DNA is TGTGCCAGCAGCTCCCGGGACAGAGAGACTAATGAGCAGTTCTTC. This chain joins TRBV28 and TRBJ2-1; 7 nucleotides align to TRBD1. J lost 7 bases, V lost 6 bases, and 12 bases had no gene match. Germline CDR1 is MDHEN and CDR2 is SYDVKM. CDR3 length: 15 amino acids.

The chain couples TRBV19 to TRBJ2-1, with D possibly matching TRBD2 (6 bases). This CDR3 has 13 amino acids. Germline lookup yields CDR1 LNHDA and CDR2 SQIVND (reference sequence). Trimming left V 5 bases short and J 4 bases short, with 9 bases between. The CDR3 nucleotides read TGTGCCAGTAGTCGTGCGGGATACAATGAGCAGTTCTTC. It codes for CASSRAGYNEQFF.

As regards this clone: Since the CDR3 does not end with the conserved phenylalanine or tryptophan, this likely comes from a read error. The DNA is left out, because the CDR3 cannot be placed on it with certainty; the CDR3 is given as TCRdb lists it. J is TRBJ2-3 and V is TRBV2; the D call TRBD2 from the table was never checked on the DNA. CDR1 is SNHLY, CDR2 FYNNEI, per germline. Termini included, the CDR3 measures 14 amino acids. CDR3 loop: CASSGRLRGDTQYL.

This chain links TRBV6-1 with TRBJ2-7; 8 nucleotides line up with TRBD2. The CDR3 consists of 15 residues. Germline V CDR1 and CDR2: MNHNS, SASEGT. V dropped 2 bases and J dropped 0; count of bases not matched to a gene: 3. The CDR3, as DNA: TGTGCCAGCAGTGAACGGGGGGGCTTCTCCTACGAGCAGTACTTC. Residues: CASSERGGFSYEQYF.

This clone has a single count. This chain links TRBV25-1 with TRBJ2-2; D is unresolved. Trimming removed 6 bases at V and 1 base at J, with 6 bases between. The length of the CDR3 is 13 residues. CDR1 MGHDK and CDR2 SYGVNS come from the germline V gene. The CDR3 DNA follows: TGTGCCAGCAGACCGGAGAACACCGGGGAGCTGTTTTTT. Amino acids: CASRPENTGELFF.